A selection of T cell receptor beta chains follows, all from one sample in a study of siplizumab effects on memory and regulatory T cells. TCRdb's table, derived via immunoSEQ multiplex PCR, lists solely in-frame clones and lacks some. The sample includes around 87,000 clones, 85% to 90% of them seen just once. The sample taken for sequencing was CD4+ T cells sorted from blood. These receptors were collected from a human donor in good health. The CDR3 runs from the conserved cysteine through the conserved F or W. D genes are given only for firm matches. Only part of the rows carry a size: once, few, many, or a class if the clone is expanded.

CDR3 protein: CASSSGTGGVLNSPLHF
CDR3 DNA: TGTGCCAGCAGCTCCGGGACAGGGGGGGTTTTGAATTCACCCCTCCACTTT
J gene: TRBJ1-6
clone size: once
D gene: TRBD1
V gene: TRBV4-2
CDR3 length: 17

CDR3 protein: CASSPRRDTQYF
CDR3 DNA: TGTGCCAGCAGCCCCAGGCGGGATACGCAGTATTTT
J gene: TRBJ2-3
clone size: .
D gene: .
V gene: TRBV6-6
CDR3 length: 12

CDR3 protein: CASSYVRGGGELFF
CDR3 DNA: TGTGCCAGCAGTTATGTCAGGGGAGGCGGGGAGCTGTTTTTT
J gene: TRBJ2-2
clone size: .
D gene: .
V gene: TRBV6-5
CDR3 length: 14

CDR3 protein: CASSSLGGRLDTQYF
CDR3 DNA: TGCGCCAGCAGCAGCCTGGGGGGGAGGCTGGATACGCAGTATTTT
J gene: TRBJ2-3
clone size: .
D gene: TRBD2
V gene: TRBV5-1
CDR3 length: 15

CDR3 protein: CASRRTAAGFGDYEQYF
CDR3 DNA: TGTGCCAGTAGGAGGACTGCAGCTGGCTTTGGGGACTACGAGCAGTACTTC
J gene: TRBJ2-7
clone size: .
D gene: .
V gene: TRBV19
CDR3 length: 17

CDR3 protein: CASSPQARDSHEQYF
CDR3 DNA: TGTGCCAGCTCACCACAGGCTCGTGATTCTCACGAGCAGTACTTC
J gene: TRBJ2-7
clone size: .
D gene: .
V gene: TRBV18
CDR3 length: 15

CDR3 protein: CASSQDLTAQETQYF
CDR3 DNA: TGCGCCAGCAGCCAAGATCTCACAGCCCAAGAGACCCAGTACTTC
J gene: TRBJ2-5
clone size: .
D gene: .
V gene: TRBV4-3
CDR3 length: 15

CDR3 protein: CATSRDRGSYTKLFF
CDR3 DNA: TGTGCCACCAGCAGAGATCGGGGTTCCTACACTAAACTGTTTTTT
J gene: TRBJ1-4
clone size: once
D gene: .
V gene: TRBV15
CDR3 length: 15

CDR3 protein: CASSVTPGQGFNEQFF
CDR3 DNA: TGCGCCAGCAGCGTGACTCCGGGACAGGGATTCAATGAGCAGTTCTTC
J gene: TRBJ2-1
clone size: .
D gene: TRBD1
V gene: TRBV5-1
CDR3 length: 16

CDR3 protein: CASSLDRPKVGLDYGYTF
CDR3 DNA: TGTGCCAGCAGTTTAGATCGCCCCAAAGTTGGGCTAGACTATGGCTACACCTTC
J gene: TRBJ1-2
clone size: .
D gene: .
V gene: TRBV27
CDR3 length: 18

CDR3 protein: CASSYPGAGTEAFF
CDR3 DNA: TGTGCCAGCAGCTACCCGGGGGCAGGAACTGAAGCTTTCTTT
J gene: TRBJ1-1
clone size: .
D gene: .
V gene: TRBV7-9
CDR3 length: 14

CDR3 protein: CATTPGLGSGSSARSYNEQFF
CDR3 DNA: TGCGCCACTACGCCCGGTTTGGGTAGCGGGAGTTCAGCGAGGTCCTACAATGAGCAGTTCTTC
J gene: TRBJ2-1
clone size: .
D gene: TRBD2
V gene: TRBV5-1
CDR3 length: 21

CDR3 protein: CASRAGGSYNEQFF
CDR3 DNA: TGTGCCAGTAGGGCGGGAGGAAGTTACAATGAGCAGTTCTTC
J gene: TRBJ2-1
clone size: .
D gene: TRBD2
V gene: TRBV19
CDR3 length: 14

CDR3 protein: CASSLGGRVYNEQFF
CDR3 DNA: TGTGCCAGCAGCTTAGGGGGTCGGGTATACAATGAGCAGTTCTTC
J gene: TRBJ2-1
clone size: .
D gene: .
V gene: TRBV11-2
CDR3 length: 15

CDR3 protein: CASSESPGRGGYEQYF
CDR3 DNA: TGCGCCAGCAGTGAGTCGCCTGGCCGCGGGGGTTACGAGCAGTACTTC
J gene: TRBJ2-7
clone size: .
D gene: TRBD2
V gene: TRBV10-2
CDR3 length: 16

CDR3 protein: CASGALIGGYTF
CDR3 DNA: TGTGCTAGTGGGGCGCTAATTGGTGGCTACACCTTC
J gene: TRBJ1-2
clone size: .
D gene: .
V gene: TRBV12-5
CDR3 length: 12

CDR3 protein: CASNPFQQGDNQPQHF
CDR3 DNA: TGTGCCAGCAACCCCTTCCAACAGGGGGATAATCAGCCCCAGCATTTT
J gene: TRBJ1-5
clone size: few
D gene: TRBD1
V gene: TRBV28
CDR3 length: 16

CDR3 protein: CASSARTSSDNEQFF
CDR3 DNA: TGTGCCAGCAGCGCTCGGACTAGCTCTGACAATGAGCAGTTCTTC
J gene: TRBJ2-1
clone size: .
D gene: TRBD2
V gene: TRBV9
CDR3 length: 15

CDR3 protein: CASSLYNEQFF
CDR3 DNA: TGTGCCAGCAGCCTCTACAATGAGCAGTTCTTC
J gene: TRBJ2-1
clone size: .
D gene: .
V gene: TRBV9
CDR3 length: 11